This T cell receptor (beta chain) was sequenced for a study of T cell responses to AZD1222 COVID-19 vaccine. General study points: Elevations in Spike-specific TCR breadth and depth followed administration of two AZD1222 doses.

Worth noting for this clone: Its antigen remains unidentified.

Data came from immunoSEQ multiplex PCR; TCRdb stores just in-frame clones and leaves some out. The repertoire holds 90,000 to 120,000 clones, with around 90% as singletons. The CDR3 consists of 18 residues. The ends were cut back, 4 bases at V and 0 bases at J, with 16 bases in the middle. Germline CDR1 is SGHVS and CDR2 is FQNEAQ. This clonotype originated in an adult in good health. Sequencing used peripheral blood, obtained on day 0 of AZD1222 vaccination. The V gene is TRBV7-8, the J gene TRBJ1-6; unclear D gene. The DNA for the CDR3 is TGTGCCAGCAGCTCCGACGGAAGGGCGAGCTCCTATAATTCACCCCTCCACTTT. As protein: CASSSDGRASSYNSPLHF.